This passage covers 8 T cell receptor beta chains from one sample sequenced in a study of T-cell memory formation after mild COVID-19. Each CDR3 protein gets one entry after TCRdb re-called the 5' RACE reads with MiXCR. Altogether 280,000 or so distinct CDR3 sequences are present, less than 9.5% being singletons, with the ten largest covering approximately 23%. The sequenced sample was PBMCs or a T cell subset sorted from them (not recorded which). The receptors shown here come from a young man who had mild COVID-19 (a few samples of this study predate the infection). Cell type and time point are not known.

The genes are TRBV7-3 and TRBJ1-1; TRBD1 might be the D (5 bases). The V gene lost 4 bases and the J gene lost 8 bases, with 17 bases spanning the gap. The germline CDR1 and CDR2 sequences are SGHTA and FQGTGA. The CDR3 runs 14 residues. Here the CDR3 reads CASSSGTSPPEAFF. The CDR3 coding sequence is TGTGCCAGCAGCTCCGGGACTTCGCCCCCAGAAGCTTTCTTT.

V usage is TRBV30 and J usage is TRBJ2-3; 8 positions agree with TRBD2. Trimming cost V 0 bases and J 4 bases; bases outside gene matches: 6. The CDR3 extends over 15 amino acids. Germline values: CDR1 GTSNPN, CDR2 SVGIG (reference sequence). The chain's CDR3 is CAWSVSGGSADTQYF. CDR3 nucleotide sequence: TGTGCCTGGAGTGTAAGCGGGGGTAGTGCAGATACGCAGTATTTT.

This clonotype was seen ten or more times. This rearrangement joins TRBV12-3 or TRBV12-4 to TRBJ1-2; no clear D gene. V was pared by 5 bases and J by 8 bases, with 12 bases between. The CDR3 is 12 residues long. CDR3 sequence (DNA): TGTGCCAGCAGTGTTAGAAGCTTCGGCTACACCTTC. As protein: CASSVRSFGYTF.

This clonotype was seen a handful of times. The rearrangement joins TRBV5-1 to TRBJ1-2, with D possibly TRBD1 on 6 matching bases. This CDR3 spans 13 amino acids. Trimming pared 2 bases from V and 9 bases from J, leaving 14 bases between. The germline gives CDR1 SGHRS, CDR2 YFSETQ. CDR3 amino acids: CASSLSGGVSYTF. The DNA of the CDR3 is TGCGCCAGCAGCTTATCCGGGGGCGTAAGCTACACCTTC.

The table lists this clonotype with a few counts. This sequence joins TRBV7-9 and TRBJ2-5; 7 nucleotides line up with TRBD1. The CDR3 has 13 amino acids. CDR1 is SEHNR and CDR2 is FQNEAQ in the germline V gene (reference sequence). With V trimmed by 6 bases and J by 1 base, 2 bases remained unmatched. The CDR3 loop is CASRTGVQETQYF. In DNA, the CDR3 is TGTGCCAGCAGAACAGGGGTCCAAGAGACCCAGTACTTC.

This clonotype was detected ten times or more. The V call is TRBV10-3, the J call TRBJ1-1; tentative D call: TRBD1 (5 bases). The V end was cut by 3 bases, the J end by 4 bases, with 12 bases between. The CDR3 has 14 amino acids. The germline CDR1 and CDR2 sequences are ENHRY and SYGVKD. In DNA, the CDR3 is TGTGCCATCAGTGACAGGGATAGGGGCACTGAAGCTTTCTTT. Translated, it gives CAISDRDRGTEAFF.

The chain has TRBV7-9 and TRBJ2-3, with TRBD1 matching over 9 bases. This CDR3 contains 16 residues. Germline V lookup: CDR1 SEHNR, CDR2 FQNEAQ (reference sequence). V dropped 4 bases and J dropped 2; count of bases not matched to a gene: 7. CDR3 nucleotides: TGTGCCAGCAGCTCGGGACAGGGAGGTAACACAGATACGCAGTATTTT. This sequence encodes CASSSGQGGNTDTQYF.

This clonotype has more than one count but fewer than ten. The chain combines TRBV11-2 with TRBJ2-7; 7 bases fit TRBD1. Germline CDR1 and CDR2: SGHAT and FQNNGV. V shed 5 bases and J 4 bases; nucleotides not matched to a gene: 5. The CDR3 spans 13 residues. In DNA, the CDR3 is TGTGCCAGCAGCGCCTCGACAGGGTACGAGCAGTACTTC. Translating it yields CASSASTGYEQYF.